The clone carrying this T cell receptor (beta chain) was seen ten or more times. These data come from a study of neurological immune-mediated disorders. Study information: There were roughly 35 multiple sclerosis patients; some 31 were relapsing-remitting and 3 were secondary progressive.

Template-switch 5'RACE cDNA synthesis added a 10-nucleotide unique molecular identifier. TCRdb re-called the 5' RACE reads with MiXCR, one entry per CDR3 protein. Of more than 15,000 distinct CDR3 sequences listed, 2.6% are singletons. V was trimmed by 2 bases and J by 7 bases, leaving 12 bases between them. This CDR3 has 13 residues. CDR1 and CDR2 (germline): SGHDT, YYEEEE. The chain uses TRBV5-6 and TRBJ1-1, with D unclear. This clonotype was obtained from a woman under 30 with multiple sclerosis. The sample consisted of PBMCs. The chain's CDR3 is CASSFGTAGEAFF. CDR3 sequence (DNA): TGTGCCAGCAGCTTTGGTACCGCGGGTGAAGCTTTCTTT.